A single sample gave rise to the 2 T cell receptor beta chains below, sequenced in a study of blood T cells in healthy people across ages. Alongside a J-beta primer mix, a sample-barcoded 5' primer served in a second PCR lasting about 7 to 11 cycles. TCRdb analysed the 5' RACE reads with MiXCR anew, one entry per CDR3 protein. The sample records 550,000 to 700,000 distinct CDR3 sequences, 27% being singletons. Sequencing input: blood. The source is a woman in her 70s in good health.

This clonotype occurred a few times. V gene TRBV6-1 combines with J gene TRBJ2-5, with no clear D. Trimming pared 9 bases from V and 5 bases from J, leaving 10 bases between. The CDR3 is 11 amino acids. The germline V gene has CDR1 MNHNS and CDR2 SASEGT. This CDR3 reads CASEFLETQYF. The CDR3 nucleotides are TGTGCCAGTGAGTTTTTGGAGACCCAGTACTTC.

This clonotype was observed a handful of times. V is TRBV5-1 and J is TRBJ2-3; no firm D call. This CDR3 contains 13 residues. Germline V gives CDR1 SGHRS, CDR2 YFSETQ. V lost 1 base and J lost 2, with 5 bases in between. CDR3 in DNA: TGCGCCAGCAGCTTGTACACCACAGATACGCAGTATTTT. Amino acid sequence: CASSLYTTDTQYF.